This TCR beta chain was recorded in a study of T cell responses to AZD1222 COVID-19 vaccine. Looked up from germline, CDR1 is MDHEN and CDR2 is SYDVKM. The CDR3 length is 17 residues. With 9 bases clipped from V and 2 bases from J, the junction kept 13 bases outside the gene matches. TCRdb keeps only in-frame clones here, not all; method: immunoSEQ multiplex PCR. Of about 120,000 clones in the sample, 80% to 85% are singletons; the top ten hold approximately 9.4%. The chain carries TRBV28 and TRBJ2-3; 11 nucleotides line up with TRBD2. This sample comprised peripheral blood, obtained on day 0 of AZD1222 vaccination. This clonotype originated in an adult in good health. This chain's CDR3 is CASIQGSSGRSTDTQYF. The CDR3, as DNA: TGTGCCAGTATACAGGGATCTAGCGGGAGGTCCACAGATACGCAGTATTTT.